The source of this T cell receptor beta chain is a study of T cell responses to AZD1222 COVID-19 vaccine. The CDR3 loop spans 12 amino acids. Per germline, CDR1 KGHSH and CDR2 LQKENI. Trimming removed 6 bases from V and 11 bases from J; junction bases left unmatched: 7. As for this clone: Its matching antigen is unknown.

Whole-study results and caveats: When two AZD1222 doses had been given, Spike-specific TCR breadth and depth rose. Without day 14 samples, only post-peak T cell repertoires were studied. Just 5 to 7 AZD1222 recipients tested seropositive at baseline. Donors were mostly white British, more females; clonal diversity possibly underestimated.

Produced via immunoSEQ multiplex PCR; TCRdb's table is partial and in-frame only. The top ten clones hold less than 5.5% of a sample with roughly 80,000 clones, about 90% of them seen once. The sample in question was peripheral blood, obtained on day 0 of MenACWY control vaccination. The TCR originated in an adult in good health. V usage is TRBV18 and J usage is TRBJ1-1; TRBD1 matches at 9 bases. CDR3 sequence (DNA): TGTGCCAGCTCCCCGGGACAGGGACGGGCTTTCTTT. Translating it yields CASSPGQGRAFF. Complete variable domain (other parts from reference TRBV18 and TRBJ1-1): NAGVMQNPRHLVRRRGQEARLRCSPMKGHSHVYWYRQLPEEGLKFMVYLQKENIIDESGMPKERFSAEFPKEGPSILRIQQVVRGDSAAYFCASSPGQGRAFFGQGTRLTVV.